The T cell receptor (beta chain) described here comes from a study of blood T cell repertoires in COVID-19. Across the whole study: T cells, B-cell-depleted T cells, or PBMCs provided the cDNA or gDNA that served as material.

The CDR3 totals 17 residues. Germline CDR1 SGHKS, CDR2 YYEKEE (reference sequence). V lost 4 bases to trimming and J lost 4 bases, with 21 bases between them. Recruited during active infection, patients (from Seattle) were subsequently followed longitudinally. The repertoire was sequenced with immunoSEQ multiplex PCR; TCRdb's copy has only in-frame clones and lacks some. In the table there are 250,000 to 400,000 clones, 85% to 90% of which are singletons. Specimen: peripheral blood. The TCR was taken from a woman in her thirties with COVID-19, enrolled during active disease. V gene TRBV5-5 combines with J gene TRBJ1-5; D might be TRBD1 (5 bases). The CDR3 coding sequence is TGTGCCAGCAGCGGAGGGGACGCGATTATTTGGAATCAGCCCCAGCATTTT. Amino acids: CASSGGDAIIWNQPQHF.